These 27 T cell receptor beta chains were all obtained from the same sample, sequenced in a study of cytomegalovirus exposure and HLA in healthy donors (dated by TCRdb to 2015 to 2018). Library prep was done by the immunoSEQ multiplex PCR assay. For the multiplex PCR, a mixture combining 60 forward primers for TCR Vbeta segments and 13 reverse primers for TCR Jbeta segments was used. In its TCRdb copy, this immuneACCESS table keeps in-frame sequences only and misses some clones. Where compared with another copy, unresolved V genes explain less than half of these, and the others have no known cause. Across this sample there are over 150,000 clones, with 75% seen only once. The ten largest clones capture 2.5% to 3% of the sample. Sequenced sample: PBMCs. These receptors originate from a woman aged 50 to 65 in good health and CMV-seropositive.

The gene calls are TRBV2 and TRBJ2-5; 9 bases agree with TRBD1. The J call is uncertain, as TRBJ2-7 better fits the DNA end. The germline V gene encodes CDR1 SNHLY and CDR2 FYNNEI. The CDR3 contains 13 residues. CDR3 amino acids: CASKTTGGSEQYF. CDR3 nucleotide sequence: TGTGCCAGCAAAACGACAGGGGGTAGCGAGCAGTACTTC.

V usage is TRBV5-6 and J usage is TRBJ2-3; weak D call: TRBD1 (5 bases). The germline CDR1 and CDR2 sequences are SGHDT and YYEEEE. This CDR3 comprises 15 residues. Deletions cut 4 bases from V and 1 base from J, with 13 bases between. CDR3 sequence reads: CASSPNRKRTDTQYF. Here the CDR3 DNA reads TGTGCCAGCAGCCCAAACAGGAAACGCACAGATACGCAGTATTTT. The full variable domain, with the rest looked up from reference TRBV5-6 and TRBJ2-3, is DAGVTQSPTHLIKTRGQQVTLRCSPKSGHDTVSWYQQALGQGPQFIFQYYEEEERQRGNFPDRFSGHQFPNYSSELNVNALLLGDSALYLCASSPNRKRTDTQYFGPGTRLTVL.

The sample holds a few counts of this clone. This chain joins TRBV29-1 and TRBJ2-7, with 13 bases matching TRBD2. The CDR3 has 15 residues. The J segment lost 0 bases and the V segment lost 5 bases, leaving 4 bases of the junction unmatched. Germline V gene sequence: CDR1 SQVTM, CDR2 ANQGSEA. The CDR3 DNA sequence: TGCAGCGTTACGGGACTAGCGGGGTACTCCTACGAGCAGTACTTC. This sequence encodes CSVTGLAGYSYEQYF.

This clone has just a few counts. The V call is TRBV19, the J call TRBJ1-5; weak D call: TRBD1 (5 bases). Germline V gene sequence: CDR1 LNHDA, CDR2 SQIVND (reference sequence). V dropped 8 bases and J dropped 4 bases, with 12 bases sitting between them. The CDR3 has 13 amino acids. The CDR3 DNA follows: TGTGCCAGTGTCGACAGCCTTAATCAGCCCCAGCATTTT. It is translated as CASVDSLNQPQHF.

This clone showed up just a few times. This chain joins TRBV27 and TRBJ2-1; no definite D call. In germline, CDR1 is MNHEY, CDR2 SMNVEV (reference sequence). The CDR3 has 14 amino acids. Trimming left V 2 bases short and J 5 bases short, with 10 bases between. CDR3 region: CASSLLRQDNEQFF. In DNA form, the CDR3 reads TGTGCCAGCAGTTTACTTCGCCAGGACAATGAGCAGTTCTTC.

With respect to this clone: This specimen includes other DNA sequences encoding the same CDR3. The chain employs TRBV14 and TRBJ1-2, with D perhaps matching TRBD1 (5 bases). V lost 6 bases and J 6 bases, leaving 11 bases between the germline ends. Germline CDR1 is SGHDN and CDR2 is FVKESK. CDR3 size: 12 residues. CDR3 amino acids: CASSQGPHGYTF. The CDR3 DNA is TGTGCCAGCAGTCAGGGTCCTCATGGCTACACCTTC.

A single count supports this clone. This chain links TRBV7-6 with TRBJ2-5; D is unresolved. This CDR3 has 12 amino acids. V was pared by 6 bases and J by 1 base, with 6 bases between. Germline CDR1 SGHVS, CDR2 FNYEAQ. The DNA for the CDR3 is TGTGCCAGCAGTCCCAGCCAAGAGACCCAGTACTTC. Residues: CASSPSQETQYF.

V usage is TRBV5-1 and J usage is TRBJ2-3; D is uncertain. The V end lost 0 bases, the J end lost 0 bases, and 17 bases lay between the germline ends. This CDR3 is 18 amino acids long. Germline CDR1 reads SGHRS; CDR2 reads YFSETQ. CDR3 protein: CASSLATGNIPSTDTQYF. Here the CDR3 DNA reads TGCGCCAGCAGCTTGGCAACGGGTAATATACCCAGCACAGATACGCAGTATTTT.

The rearrangement uses TRBV19 and TRBJ1-2; D remains ambiguous. CDR1 is LNHDA and CDR2 is SQIVND in the germline V gene (reference sequence). The CDR3 runs 15 residues. V was clipped by 6 bases and J by 4 bases, with 18 bases between them. CDR3 in amino acids: CASRPPRETLYGYTF. For the CDR3, the DNA is TGTGCCAGTAGACCCCCCCGGGAAACCCTCTATGGCTACACCTTC.

A single count supports this clone. The chain joins TRBV5-1 to TRBJ1-1; D not certain. Trimming left V 0 bases short and J 8 bases short, with 11 bases between. Germline V gene sequence: CDR1 SGHRS, CDR2 YFSETQ. The CDR3 contains 13 residues. CDR3 nucleotide sequence: TGCGCCAGCAGCTTGGGTGGAGACGGGGAAGCTTTCTTT. Amino acid sequence: CASSLGGDGEAFF.

Written as DNA, the CDR3 is TGTGCCACCCAAACCGGGACAGGGGGGTCACCCCTCCACTTT. Protein sequence: CATQTGTGGSPLHF. This chain links TRBV28 with TRBJ1-6, with 11 bases identical to TRBD1. V trimming: 10 bases; J trimming: 10 bases; junction bases outside the gene matches: 9. Germline V CDR1 and CDR2: MDHEN, SYDVKM. This CDR3 is 14 amino acids long. The entire variable domain, with the rest obtained from reference TRBV28 and TRBJ1-6, is as follows: DVKVTQSSRYLVKRTGEKVFLECVQDMDHENMFWYRQDPGLGLRLIYFSYDVKMKEKGDIPEGYSVSREKKERFSLILESASTNQTSMYLCATQTGTGGSPLHFGNGTRLTVT.

The V call is TRBV14, the J call TRBJ1-2; 8 nucleotides line up with TRBD1. Germline CDR1 and CDR2: SGHDN and FVKESK. J was trimmed by 8 bases and V by 4 bases; bases with no gene match: 3. The CDR3 is made up of 12 amino acids. The CDR3 DNA sequence: TGTGCCAGCAGCCGTGACAGGGGCGGCTACACCTTC. It encodes CASSRDRGGYTF. The complete variable domain, with remaining parts taken from reference TRBV14 and TRBJ1-2, reads EAGVTQFPSHSVIEKGQTVTLRCDPISGHDNLYWYRRVMGKEIKFLLHFVKESKQDESGMPNNRFLAERTGGTYSTLKVQPAELEDSGVYFCASSRDRGGYTFGSGTRLTVV.

This clone appeared many times. DNA of the CDR3: TGTGCCAGCAGCTTAAGACAGGACCGCACAGATACGCAGTATTTT. Its protein is CASSLRQDRTDTQYF. V gene TRBV7-9 combines with J gene TRBJ2-3; possibly TRBD1 for D (6 bases). This CDR3 comprises 15 residues. Germline V CDR1 and CDR2: SEHNR, FQNEAQ (reference sequence). Between the trimmed V and J ends, which lost 2 bases and 1 base, there was a span of 10 bases. Variable domain in full (rest from reference TRBV7-9 and TRBJ2-3): DTGVSQNPRHKITKRGQNVTFRCDPISEHNRLYWYRQTLGQGPEFLTYFQNEAQLEKSRLLSDRFSAERPKGSFSTLEIQRTEQGDSAMYLCASSLRQDRTDTQYFGPGTRLTVL.

The rearrangement joins TRBV2 to TRBJ2-2; possible D gene TRBD1, 6 bases. The CDR3 is made up of 13 amino acids. CDR1 is SNHLY, CDR2 FYNNEI, per germline. Trimming took off 4 bases at V and 7 bases at J, with 10 bases between the two ends. CDR3 region: CASSVFRGGELFF. In nucleotides, the CDR3 is TGTGCCAGCAGTGTTTTCAGGGGCGGGGAGCTGTTTTTT.

This chain joins TRBV6-4 and TRBJ2-5; the match to TRBD1 covers 10 bases. The J call may be wrong; the DNA end is better matched by TRBJ2-7. Germline V lookup: CDR1 MRHNA, CDR2 SNTAGT. CDR3 size: 14 residues. The CDR3 DNA sequence: TGTGCCAGAGTAGGGACAGGGGTTTGCCACGAGCAGTACTTC. This translates into CARVGTGVCHEQYF.

V is TRBV2 and J is TRBJ1-2; D not certain. Trimming pared 2 bases from V and 5 bases from J, leaving 24 bases between. Per germline, CDR1 SNHLY and CDR2 FYNNEI. This CDR3 comprises 18 residues. The CDR3 region is CASSELITIRTGGYGYTF. The DNA for the CDR3 is TGTGCCAGCAGTGAACTAATAACTATTCGGACGGGAGGGTATGGCTACACCTTC. The complete variable domain, with remaining parts taken from reference TRBV2 and TRBJ1-2, reads EPEVTQTPSHQVTQMGQEVILRCVPISNHLYFYWYRQILGQKVEFLVSFYNNEISEKSEIFDDQFSVERPDGSNFTLKIRSTKLEDSAMYFCASSELITIRTGGYGYTFGSGTRLTVV.

CDR3 sequence (DNA): TGTGCCAGTAGTATAGAGGGGCTGAACACTGAAGCTTTCTTT. Amino acids: CASSIEGLNTEAFF. The chain recombines TRBV19 with TRBJ1-1; D possibly corresponds to TRBD1 (5 bases). CDR1 and CDR2 (germline): LNHDA, SQIVND (reference sequence). The CDR3 contains 14 residues. V gave up 0 bases and J gave up 0 bases, with 5 bases separating them.

The chain is built from TRBV11-2 and TRBJ2-5; D is undetermined. CDR1 and CDR2 from the germline V gene are SGHAT and FQNNGV. This CDR3 has 13 residues. The V gene lost 0 bases and the J gene lost 7 bases, with 9 bases spanning the gap. CDR3 in amino acids: CASSLESGRTQYF. CDR3 DNA sequence: TGTGCCAGCAGCTTAGAGTCGGGTCGGACCCAGTACTTC.

This clone was detected only a few times. The chain is built from TRBV19 and TRBJ1-6, with a possible D match to TRBD1 (6 bases). CDR3 length: 14 amino acids. The V gene lost 7 bases and the J gene lost 6 bases, with 13 bases spanning the gap. Germline assignment: CDR1 LNHDA and CDR2 SQIVND (reference sequence). CDR3 nucleotide sequence: TGTGCCAGTAATCCGGACAGATTTAATTCACCCCTCCACTTT. Encoded protein: CASNPDRFNSPLHF.

The genes are TRBV29-1 and TRBJ2-5; 10 bases align to TRBD2. Per the germline V gene, CDR1 is SQVTM and CDR2 is ANQGSEA. The length of the CDR3 is 14 residues. J gave up 1 base and V 5 bases, and 4 bases lay outside the gene matches. CDR3 region: CSVWPSGGQETQYF. For the CDR3, the DNA is TGCAGCGTTTGGCCTAGCGGGGGCCAAGAGACCCAGTACTTC. The full variable domain, its missing parts supplied by reference TRBV29-1 and TRBJ2-5, is SAVISQKPSRDICQRGTSLTIQCQVDSQVTMMFWYRQQPGQSLTLIATANQGSEATYESGFVIDKFPISRPNLTFSTLTVSNMSPEDSSIYLCSVWPSGGQETQYFGPGTRLLVL.

This rearrangement joins TRBV5-8 to TRBJ1-5, with 9 positions matching TRBD1. CDR1 and CDR2 (germline): SGHTS, YDEGEE. The CDR3 loop spans 15 amino acids. Trimming took 2 bases from V and 4 from J; bases not matched to a gene: 4. CDR3 sequence: CASSFTGTGNQPQHF. The CDR3 nucleotides read TGTGCCAGCAGCTTTACCGGGACAGGGAATCAGCCCCAGCATTTT.

This chain joins TRBV2 and TRBJ1-2; D might be TRBD1 (6 bases). V lost 2 bases, J lost 7 bases, and 20 bases lay in between. This CDR3 contains 16 residues. Germline lookup yields CDR1 SNHLY and CDR2 FYNNEI. CDR3 amino acids: CASSERRGGEGRGYTF. For the CDR3, the DNA is TGTGCCAGCAGTGAAAGGAGAGGGGGGGAGGGTCGTGGCTACACCTTC. Supplemented by reference TRBV2 and TRBJ1-2, the full variable domain reads EPEVTQTPSHQVTQMGQEVILRCVPISNHLYFYWYRQILGQKVEFLVSFYNNEISEKSEIFDDQFSVERPDGSNFTLKIRSTKLEDSAMYFCASSERRGGEGRGYTFGSGTRLTVV.

The chain uses TRBV5-1 and TRBJ2-7, with TRBD1 matching 7 bases. Germline loops: CDR1 SGHRS, CDR2 YFSETQ. V lost 4 bases, J lost 3 bases, and 7 bases stayed unmatched. This CDR3 region has 14 residues. The CDR3 reads CASSQGTANYEQYF. Here the CDR3 DNA reads TGCGCCAGCAGCCAAGGGACAGCTAACTACGAGCAGTACTTC.

V and J are TRBV7-9 and TRBJ2-3; 8 bases map to TRBD2. CDR3 length: 18 amino acids. Germline V CDR1 and CDR2: SEHNR, FQNEAQ (reference sequence). V shed 0 bases and J 0 bases; nucleotides not matched to a gene: 8. The CDR3 loop reads CASSLAPGGGRSTDTQYF. The CDR3 DNA reads as TGTGCCAGCAGCTTAGCGCCGGGCGGGGGGCGAAGCACAGATACGCAGTATTTT.

This rearrangement joins TRBV11-2 to TRBJ2-1; TRBD2 agrees at 13 bases. The CDR3 is made up of 17 amino acids. From germline, CDR1 is SGHAT and CDR2 FQNNGV. The V segment lost 0 bases and the J segment 8 bases; nucleotides outside the gene matches: 7. The CDR3 protein is CASSLDPRLAGGYEQFF. The CDR3 nucleotides read TGTGCCAGCAGCTTAGATCCACGACTAGCGGGGGGCTATGAGCAGTTCTTC. Full variable domain (missing parts from reference TRBV11-2 and TRBJ2-1): EAGVAQSPRYKIIEKRQSVAFWCNPISGHATLYWYQQILGQGPKLLIQFQNNGVVDDSQLPKDRFSAERLKGVDSTLKIQPAKLEDSAVYLCASSLDPRLAGGYEQFFGPGTRLTVL.

This chain joins TRBV27 and TRBJ2-1, with D possibly TRBD1 on 6 matching bases. The germline V and J ends were trimmed by 5 bases and 9 bases, with 17 bases remaining between them. The CDR3 is 14 amino acids. The V gene's germline CDR1 is MNHEY and CDR2 SMNVEV (reference sequence). The CDR3 nucleotides are TGTGCCAGCAGTCCACTGAGACAGGTCAGTGAGCAGTTCTTC. Translation gives CASSPLRQVSEQFF.

The rearrangement joins TRBV7-9 to TRBJ1-5, with D unclear. The CDR3 has 12 residues. Germline CDR1 reads SEHNR; CDR2 reads FQNEAQ (reference sequence). V dropped 5 bases and J dropped 2 bases, with 4 bases sitting between them. Here the CDR3 reads CASSLGNQPQHF. Here the CDR3 DNA reads TGTGCCAGCAGCCTCGGCAATCAGCCCCAGCATTTT.